The 30 T cell receptor beta chains in this list originate from one sample, sequenced in a study of T cells after yellow fever vaccination. MiXCR was run by TCRdb on the 5' RACE reads, yielding one entry per CDR3 protein. This sample yields some 23,000 distinct CDR3 sequences, of which roughly 3.3% are seen a single time; 0.75% to 1% belongs to the top ten. The specimen comprised PBMCs, either bulk or a sorted T-cell subset (CD4+, CD8+, memory, or dextramer-sorted; not recorded which), sampled roughly 47 days after the first yellow fever vaccination. The receptors derive from a man aged 18 to 35 who received the YFV17D yellow fever vaccine.

This clonotype was observed many times. The chain combines TRBV11-2 with TRBJ1-1; D ambiguous. CDR1 is SGHAT and CDR2 is FQNNGV in the germline V gene. V lost 1 base and J 5 bases, leaving 8 bases between the germline ends. This CDR3 is built from 13 residues. The CDR3 coding sequence is TGTGCCAGCAGCTTAGTCAGGCAGACTGAAGCTTTCTTT. It encodes CASSLVRQTEAFF.

Ten or more counts support this clonotype. V is TRBV11-1 and J is TRBJ2-2; 7 bases align to TRBD1. The V and J ends lost 8 bases and 4 bases, in that order; junction bases with no gene match: 7. Germline CDR1 and CDR2: SGHAT and FQDESV (reference sequence). The CDR3 totals 14 residues. The CDR3 loop reads CASARDRVTGELFF. The CDR3 bases are TGTGCCAGCGCCAGAGACAGGGTCACCGGGGAGCTGTTTTTT.

This clonotype was detected ten times or more. The rearrangement uses TRBV6-1 and TRBJ2-2; perhaps TRBD1 as D (5 bases). V dropped 6 bases and J dropped 0 bases, with 11 bases sitting between them. CDR1 MNHNS and CDR2 SASEGT come from the germline V gene. The CDR3 is 15 amino acids. Written as DNA, the CDR3 is TGTGCCAGCAGGTCTCAGGGCGCGAACACCGGGGAGCTGTTTTTT. Translated, it gives CASRSQGANTGELFF.

This clonotype was picked up many times. The chain uses TRBV7-2 and TRBJ2-3; 16 bases are a match to TRBD2. Germline loops: CDR1 SGHTA, CDR2 FQGNSA. The CDR3 runs to 19 residues. V gave up 1 base and J gave up 3 bases; unmatched junction bases: 7. The CDR3 here is CASSLVGTSGGAKTDTQYF. Here the CDR3 DNA reads TGTGCCAGCAGCTTAGTTGGGACTAGCGGGGGGGCGAAAACAGATACGCAGTATTTT. Using reference TRBV7-2 and TRBJ2-3 for the parts outside the CDR3, the full variable domain is GAGVSQSPSNKVTEKGKDVELRCDPISGHTALYWYRQSLGQGLEFLIYFQGNSAPDKSGLPSDRFSAERTGGSVSTLTIQRTQQEDSAVYLCASSLVGTSGGAKTDTQYFGPGTRLTVL.

This clonotype was counted many times. This chain connects TRBV7-2 to TRBJ1-5; 9 bases match TRBD1. This CDR3 contains 16 residues. Germline V CDR1 and CDR2: SGHTA, FQGNSA. The V gene end was trimmed by 1 base and the J gene end by 6 bases; junction bases not matched to a gene: 7. CDR3 sequence reads: CASSLGHRGLGQPQHF. The CDR3 DNA sequence: TGTGCCAGCAGCTTAGGGCACAGGGGGCTAGGTCAGCCCCAGCATTTT.

At least ten counts were recorded for this clonotype. V and J are TRBV12-3 or TRBV12-4 and TRBJ2-7; 8 bases match TRBD2. This CDR3 contains 14 residues. V shed 5 bases, J shed 4 bases, and the junction held 7 bases outside the gene matches. CDR3 loop: CASSGGGGRYEQYF. The CDR3, as DNA: TGTGCCAGCAGTGGGGGCGGGGGGCGTTACGAGCAGTACTTC.

This clonotype occurred many times. The rearrangement joins TRBV5-1 to TRBJ2-6; possibly TRBD1 for D (6 bases). CDR3 length: 16 residues. The germline gives CDR1 SGHRS, CDR2 YFSETQ. The V end was cut by 5 bases, the J end by 2 bases, with 14 bases between. This chain's CDR3 is CASRETGTPGANVLTF. The CDR3 DNA reads as TGCGCCAGCAGAGAGACAGGTACCCCTGGGGCCAACGTCCTGACTTTC.

As for this clonotype: A read error is possible here, since a much larger clone lies one base away. V gene TRBV7-2 combines with J gene TRBJ1-2; D gene unclear. Trimming cost V 3 bases and J 4 bases, with 6 bases left between them. The germline CDR1 and CDR2 sequences are SGHTA and FQGNSA. The CDR3 length is 12 residues. CDR3: CASSLAGYGYTF. For the CDR3, the DNA is TGTGCCAGCAGCTTGGCAGGCTATGGCTACACCTTC.

The table lists this clonotype with many counts. The genes are TRBV20-1 and TRBJ1-5, with a weak D call TRBD1 (5 bases). The CDR3 has 13 amino acids. The V and J ends lost 6 bases and 3 bases respectively, with 12 bases between them. Germline CDR1 DFQATT, CDR2 SNEGSKA (reference sequence). The CDR3 nucleotides read TGCAGTGCCCGCGGGGACGCCAATCAGCCCCAGCATTTT. Residues: CSARGDANQPQHF.

This clonotype has ten or more counts. The chain uses TRBV7-2 and TRBJ2-3; no firm D call. Trimming took 5 bases from V and 5 from J, leaving 14 bases between them. Germline V gives CDR1 SGHTA, CDR2 FQGNSA. The CDR3 covers 14 residues. In DNA form, the CDR3 reads TGTGCCAGCAGCCGAATAGCACTCAGAGATACGCAGTATTTT. It codes for CASSRIALRDTQYF.

This clonotype was seen many times. V and J are TRBV7-9 and TRBJ1-1; D is unresolved. Trimming cost V 5 bases and J 0 bases, with 13 bases left between them. Germline V gene data show CDR1 as SEHNR and CDR2 as FQNEAQ (reference sequence). The CDR3 totals 15 residues. CDR3 nucleotide sequence: TGTGCCAGCAGCCAAGAACTGCAACTGAACACTGAAGCTTTCTTT. Amino acid sequence: CASSQELQLNTEAFF.

This clonotype was picked up a small number of times. This chain links TRBV5-1 with TRBJ1-2; 10 bases agree with TRBD1. In germline, CDR1 is SGHRS, CDR2 YFSETQ. V lost 3 bases and J lost 0; bases outside the gene matches: 5. This CDR3 comprises 16 residues. The CDR3 region is CASSWGTGEANYGYTF. The CDR3 DNA follows: TGCGCCAGCAGCTGGGGGACAGGGGAAGCTAACTATGGCTACACCTTC.

This clonotype came up many times. The chain links TRBV11-3 to TRBJ2-3; D may correspond to TRBD1 or TRBD2 (6 bases each). Trimming took 6 bases from V and 0 from J, leaving 16 bases between them. This CDR3 has 16 residues. The germline CDR1 and CDR2 sequences are SGHNT and YENEEA. CDR3 residues: CASSTGGWPSTDTQYF. CDR3 coding DNA: TGTGCCAGCAGTACCGGGGGCTGGCCTAGCACAGATACGCAGTATTTT.

This clonotype was counted ten times or more. J is TRBJ2-5 and V is TRBV5-1; tentatively, D is TRBD2 (6 bases). Trimming removed 0 bases at V and 2 bases at J, with 8 bases between. Germline values: CDR1 SGHRS, CDR2 YFSETQ. The CDR3 spans 14 residues. This chain's CDR3 is CASSLAGVQETQYF. The CDR3 DNA reads as TGCGCCAGCAGCTTGGCGGGGGTACAAGAGACCCAGTACTTC.

This clonotype was detected many times. The chain couples TRBV2 to TRBJ2-2, with D perhaps matching TRBD1 (5 bases). Trimming took 7 bases from V and 9 from J, leaving 18 bases between them. The CDR3 loop spans 14 amino acids. Germline V gene lookup returns CDR1 SNHLY and CDR2 FYNNEI. The CDR3 is CASTATVDSRELFF. The DNA for the CDR3 is TGTGCCAGCACCGCGACAGTAGATTCCCGGGAGCTGTTTTTT.

This chain connects TRBV19 to TRBJ1-2; D not certain. Germline V gene sequence: CDR1 LNHDA, CDR2 SQIVND (reference sequence). The length of the CDR3 is 12 residues. Between the trimmed V and J ends, which lost 3 bases and 10 bases, there was a span of 12 bases. The CDR3 DNA is TGTGCCAGTAGTATGGACCGAGGGCTCTACACCTTC. This codes for CASSMDRGLYTF. Full variable domain (rest looked up from reference TRBV19 and TRBJ1-2): DGGITQSPKYLFRKEGQNVTLSCEQNLNHDAMYWYRQDPGQGLRLIYYSQIVNDFQKGDIAEGYSVSREKKESFPLTVTSAQKNPTAFYLCASSMDRGLYTFGSGTRLTVV.

This clonotype was detected ten times or more. This chain links TRBV11-2 with TRBJ2-3, with TRBD1 identical over 7 bases. The CDR3 consists of 13 residues. Germline V gene sequence: CDR1 SGHAT, CDR2 FQNNGV. J lost 6 bases, V lost 4 bases, and 4 bases had no gene match. The CDR3 loop reads CASSSRTGDTQYF. CDR3 nucleotide sequence: TGTGCCAGCAGCTCTAGGACAGGCGATACGCAGTATTTT. The full variable domain, completed using reference TRBV11-2 and TRBJ2-3, is EAGVAQSPRYKIIEKRQSVAFWCNPISGHATLYWYQQILGQGPKLLIQFQNNGVVDDSQLPKDRFSAERLKGVDSTLKIQPAKLEDSAVYLCASSSRTGDTQYFGPGTRLTVL.

This clonotype was counted at least ten times. The genes are TRBV5-6 and TRBJ1-2; 7 bases fit TRBD1. From germline, CDR1 is SGHDT and CDR2 YYEEEE. This CDR3 is 14 amino acids long. The J segment lost 4 bases and the V segment lost 6 bases, leaving 9 bases of the junction unmatched. CDR3 region: CASNARTGAYGYTF. The CDR3 region has the DNA TGTGCCAGCAACGCACGGACAGGCGCCTATGGCTACACCTTC. Filled out from reference TRBV5-6 and TRBJ1-2, the complete variable domain reads DAGVTQSPTHLIKTRGQQVTLRCSPKSGHDTVSWYQQALGQGPQFIFQYYEEEERQRGNFPDRFSGHQFPNYSSELNVNALLLGDSALYLCASNARTGAYGYTFGSGTRLTVV.

Many counts were recorded for this clonotype. V is TRBV6-2 or TRBV6-3 and J is TRBJ2-2; D is unclear. Deletions cut 5 bases from V and 1 base from J, with 8 bases between. The length of the CDR3 is 14 residues. Germline CDR1 and CDR2: MNHEY and SVGEGT. The CDR3 DNA is TGTGCCAGCAGTCGGTCGGGGAACACCGGGGAGCTGTTTTTT. Translating gives CASSRSGNTGELFF.

This clonotype was counted many times. CDR3 in DNA: TGTGCCAGCAGCGGAGTCGGGAACTCTGGGGCCAACGTCCTGACTTTC. This encodes CASSGVGNSGANVLTF. The chain employs TRBV7-2 and TRBJ2-6; D perhaps matches TRBD2 (5 bases). Looked up from germline, CDR1 is SGHTA and CDR2 is FQGNSA. The CDR3 loop spans 16 amino acids. V was shortened by 5 bases and J by 0 bases, with 11 bases between the two germline ends.

This clonotype was seen ten or more times. The gene calls are TRBV6-1 and TRBJ1-1, with D possibly being TRBD1 (5 bases). The V end was cut by 4 bases, the J end by 1 base, with 7 bases between. The CDR3 has 13 residues. CDR1 is MNHNS and CDR2 is SASEGT in the germline V gene. Here the CDR3 reads CASSAQGNTEAFF. The CDR3 bases are TGTGCCAGCAGTGCGCAGGGGAACACTGAAGCTTTCTTT.

This clonotype showed up many times. V usage is TRBV7-2 and J usage is TRBJ2-4; D not certain. V was clipped by 3 bases and J by 7 bases, with 13 bases between them. This CDR3 comprises 14 residues. Germline CDR1 is SGHTA and CDR2 is FQGNSA. The CDR3 region has the DNA TGTGCCAGCAGCTTGGACCGGACCCCGAACATTCAGTACTTC. Translated: CASSLDRTPNIQYF.

This clonotype was counted a few times. The chain joins TRBV11-2 to TRBJ2-7; either TRBD1 or TRBD2 may fit D (5 bases each). The CDR3 runs 13 residues. CDR1 is SGHAT, CDR2 FQNNGV, per germline. Trimming removed 3 bases from V and 4 bases from J, with 10 bases in between. DNA for the CDR3: TGTGCCAGCAGCTTTTTCGGGGCTTACGAGCAGTACTTC. It codes for CASSFFGAYEQYF.

This clonotype was detected ten times or more. In nucleotides, the CDR3 is TGTGCCAGCTCTGCCCCTGGCGGGGTCTTCGGGTTAGTTAATCAGCCCCAGCATTTT. It translates to CASSAPGGVFGLVNQPQHF. The chain links TRBV7-2 to TRBJ1-5; no definite D call. This CDR3 spans 19 amino acids. Germline lookup yields CDR1 SGHTA and CDR2 FQGNSA. With 8 bases removed from V and 4 bases from J, the gap between germline ends came to 30 bases.

This clonotype was observed many times. The rearrangement uses TRBV9 and TRBJ2-6; D ambiguous. Looked up from germline, CDR1 is SGDLS and CDR2 is YYNGEE. V lost 5 bases and J 0 bases, leaving 9 bases between the germline ends. There are 15 residues in the CDR3. CDR3 protein: CASRQQRSGANVLTF. The DNA of the CDR3 is TGTGCCAGCAGGCAGCAACGCTCTGGGGCCAACGTCCTGACTTTC.

This clonotype was picked up many times. The chain carries TRBV11-3 and TRBJ2-1; 7 positions match TRBD1. The CDR3 is made up of 14 amino acids. The V gene's germline CDR1 is SGHNT and CDR2 YENEEA. V lost 5 bases to trimming and J lost 11 bases; unmatched junction nucleotides: 12. The CDR3 coding sequence is TGTGCCAGCAGCCCAGGGGGAGCCCAGTCTAAGCAGTTCTTC. Translation gives CASSPGGAQSKQFF.

This clonotype was observed many times. The J gene is TRBJ1-2, the V gene TRBV7-9, with a weak D call TRBD1 (6 bases). Germline-derived CDR1 and CDR2 are SEHNR and FQNEAQ (reference sequence). Trimming removed 3 bases at V and 6 bases at J, with 11 bases between. The CDR3 sequence is 13 residues long. The CDR3 is CASSFSGANGYTF. CDR3 sequence (DNA): TGTGCCAGCAGCTTCTCGGGGGCGAATGGCTACACCTTC.

The table lists this clonotype with many counts. The genes are TRBV4-3 and TRBJ2-6; TRBD2 matches at 7 bases. Germline-derived CDR1 and CDR2 are LGHNA and YSLEER. With 2 bases clipped from V and 3 bases from J, the junction kept 13 bases outside the gene matches. The CDR3 is made up of 19 amino acids. CDR3 DNA: TGCGCCAGCAGCCAAAGGGTCCCAGACGGGGGGTTTGGGGCCAACGTCCTGACTTTC. Translated, it gives CASSQRVPDGGFGANVLTF.

There are many counts of this clonotype. The chain couples TRBV5-1 to TRBJ1-2; 7 nucleotides align to TRBD1. The CDR3 is made up of 18 amino acids. CDR1 and CDR2 from the germline V gene are SGHRS and YFSETQ. V lost 0 bases to trimming and J lost 1 base; unmatched junction nucleotides: 12. CDR3 sequence: CASSLGTPTGLYNYGYTF. The CDR3 bases are TGCGCCAGCAGCTTGGGGACTCCGACAGGGCTGTATAACTATGGCTACACCTTC.

This clonotype was picked up many times. The rearrangement links TRBV20-1 to TRBJ2-6; D might be TRBD1 or TRBD2, each matching 6 bases. This CDR3 region has 20 residues. The germline gives CDR1 DFQATT, CDR2 SNEGSKA (reference sequence). Trimming cost V 5 bases and J 1 base, with 27 bases left between them. The CDR3 sequence: CSAPPHPGATVESGANVLTF. Written as DNA, the CDR3 is TGCAGTGCTCCCCCTCACCCGGGGGCTACGGTAGAATCTGGGGCCAACGTCCTGACTTTC.